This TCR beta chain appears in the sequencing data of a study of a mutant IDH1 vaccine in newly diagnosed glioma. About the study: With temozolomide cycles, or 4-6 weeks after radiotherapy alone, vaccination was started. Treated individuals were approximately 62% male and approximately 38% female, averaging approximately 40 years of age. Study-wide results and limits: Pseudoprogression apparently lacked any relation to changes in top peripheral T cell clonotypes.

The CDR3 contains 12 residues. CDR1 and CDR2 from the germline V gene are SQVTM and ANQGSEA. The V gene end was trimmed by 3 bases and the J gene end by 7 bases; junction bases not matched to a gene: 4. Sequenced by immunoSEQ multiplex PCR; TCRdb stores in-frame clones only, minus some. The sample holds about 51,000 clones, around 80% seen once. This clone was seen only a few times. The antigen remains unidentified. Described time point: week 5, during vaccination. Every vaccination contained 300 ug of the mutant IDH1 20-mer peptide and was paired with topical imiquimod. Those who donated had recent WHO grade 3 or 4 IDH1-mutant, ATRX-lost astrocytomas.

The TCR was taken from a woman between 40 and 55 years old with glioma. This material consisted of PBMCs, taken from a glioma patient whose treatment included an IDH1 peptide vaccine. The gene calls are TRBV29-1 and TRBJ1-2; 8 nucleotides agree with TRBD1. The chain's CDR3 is CSVDQGASGYTF. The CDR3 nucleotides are TGCAGCGTTGATCAGGGGGCGAGTGGCTACACCTTC.